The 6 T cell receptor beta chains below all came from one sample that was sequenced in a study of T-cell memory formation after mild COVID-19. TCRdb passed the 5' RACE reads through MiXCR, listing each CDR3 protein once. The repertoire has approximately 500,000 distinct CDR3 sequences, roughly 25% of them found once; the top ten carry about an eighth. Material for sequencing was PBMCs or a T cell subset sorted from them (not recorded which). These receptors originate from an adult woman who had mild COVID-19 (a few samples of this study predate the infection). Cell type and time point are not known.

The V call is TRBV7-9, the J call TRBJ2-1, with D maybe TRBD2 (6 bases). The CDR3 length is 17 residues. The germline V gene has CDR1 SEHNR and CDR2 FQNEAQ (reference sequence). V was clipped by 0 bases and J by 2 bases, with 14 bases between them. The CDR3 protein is CASSLAAGGTPYNEQFF. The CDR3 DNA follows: TGTGCCAGCAGCTTAGCAGCCGGGGGTACCCCCTACAATGAGCAGTTCTTC.

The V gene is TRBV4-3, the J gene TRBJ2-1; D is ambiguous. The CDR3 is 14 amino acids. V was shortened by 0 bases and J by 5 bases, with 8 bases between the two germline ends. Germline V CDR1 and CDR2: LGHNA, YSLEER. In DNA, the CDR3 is TGCGCCAGCAGCCAAGATTACCGAGACAATGAGCAGTTCTTC. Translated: CASSQDYRDNEQFF.

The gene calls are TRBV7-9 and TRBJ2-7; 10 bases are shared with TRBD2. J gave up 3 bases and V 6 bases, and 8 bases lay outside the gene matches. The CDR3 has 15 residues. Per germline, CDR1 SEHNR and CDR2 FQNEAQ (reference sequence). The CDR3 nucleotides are TGTGCCAGCAGTCCCTCTAGCGGGGGTTTCTACGAGCAGTACTTC. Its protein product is CASSPSSGGFYEQYF.

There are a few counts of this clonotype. The CDR3 DNA is TGCGCCAGCAGCTTGAGTGGGACTAGCGTTTACGAGCAGTACTTC. Translation gives CASSLSGTSVYEQYF. This chain links TRBV5-1 with TRBJ2-7; 10 nucleotides align to TRBD2. J was trimmed by 4 bases and V by 1 base; bases with no gene match: 5. Germline V gene sequence: CDR1 SGHRS, CDR2 YFSETQ. The CDR3 extends over 15 amino acids.

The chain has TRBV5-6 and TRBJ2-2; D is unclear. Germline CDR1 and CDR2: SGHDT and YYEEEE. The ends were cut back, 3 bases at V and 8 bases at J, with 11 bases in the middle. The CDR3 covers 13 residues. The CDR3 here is CASSSEAWGELFF. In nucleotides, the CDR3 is TGTGCCAGCAGCTCTGAGGCTTGGGGGGAGCTGTTTTTT.

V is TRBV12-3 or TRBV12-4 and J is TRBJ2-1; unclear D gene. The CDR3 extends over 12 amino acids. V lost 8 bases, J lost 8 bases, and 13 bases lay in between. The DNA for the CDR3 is TGTGCCAGCCTCTCCATTTTGGATGAGCAGTTCTTC. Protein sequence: CASLSILDEQFF.